A single T cell receptor (beta chain) is shown here with its context. Its matching antigen is unknown. This specimen comes from a study of cytomegalovirus exposure and HLA in healthy donors. Study background: Genetic ancestry analysis placed around four fifths of the 410 or so donors that were genotyped in the Caucasian-associated cluster.

PCR primers comprised 60 Vbeta and 13 Jbeta primers. Data came from immunoSEQ multiplex PCR; TCRdb stores just in-frame clones and leaves some out. The sample has about 130,000 clones, less than 85% seen once; the top ten hold 3% to 3.5%. This CDR3 has 14 amino acids. J lost 5 bases, V lost 3 bases, and 6 bases had no gene match. Germline V CDR1 and CDR2: LNHDA, SQIVND (reference sequence). Findings and caveats of the study: Most likely, a cluster of highly shared sequence variants arose as a sequencing artifact. A missense variant in DCLRE1C was later tied to TCR beta V- and J-gene trimming. The study labeled 164 TCR beta chains cytomegalovirus-associated.

Sample: PBMCs. The chain recombines TRBV19 with TRBJ2-7; 8 nucleotides agree with TRBD2. This TCR derives from a male donor in good health and CMV-seronegative. This CDR3 reads CASSMERENDEQYF. In DNA, the CDR3 is TGTGCCAGTAGTATGGAGCGGGAGAACGACGAGCAGTACTTC.